The rows below give T cell receptor beta chains drawn from one sample of a study of CD8 T cells in Susac syndrome. Using its own MiXCR run on the immunoSEQ multiplex PCR reads, TCRdb lists one record per CDR3 protein. This sample has around 130,000 distinct CDR3 sequences; over 75% occur once, and the top ten carry around 0.51%. Specimen: CD8+ T cells from PBMCs. The receptors derive from a human donor with multiple sclerosis. The conserved cysteine and the conserved F or W are not part of the CDR3 here. The order of the fields is V gene, clone size, CDR3 protein. Clone size, where shown, is once, few, many, or a class for clones that have expanded.

TRBV12-3/TRBV12-4 | once | ASLKPERPEENEQF
TRBV9 | NA | ASSVALTGFYGYT
TRBV7-9 | NA | ASRPGYTEAF
TRBV6-2/TRBV6-3 | NA | ASSWGQGALEAF
TRBV7-9 | once | ASSLNPLQNEQF
TRBV6-1 | few | ASSEVVASYEQY
TRBV27 | NA | ASSLSRAMNTEAF
TRBV10-3 | NA | ATKPVVGYTIY
TRBV7-9 | NA | ASSLFKGPGELF
TRBV4-2 | once | ASSQGDGWEQF
TRBV2 | NA | ASSEAGAVSFPTQY
TRBV28 | NA | ASSFVVQESPNYGYT
TRBV19 | NA | ASLGVGAGELF
TRBV5-1 | once | ASSMGQSSGNTIY
TRBV19 | few | ASSWDGNEQF
TRBV19 | NA | ASSIGGGTEAF
TRBV7-8 | NA | ASSQGEQF
TRBV3-1 | NA | ASSQDGEAKAF
TRBV24-1 | few | ATSSRGHGELF
TRBV19 | NA | ASSTGTSGNTIY
TRBV28 | NA | ASSLTRGGGTEAF
TRBV7-9 | NA | ASSLAYVWDFEAF
TRBV5-1 | NA | ASSSGGTGYVETQY
TRBV5-1 | NA | ARSFTQQTEAF
TRBV7-9 | NA | AVLTAGGPDTQY
TRBV5-4 | NA | ASSLLENTEAF
TRBV20-1 | NA | SALAGENNEQF
TRBV28 | NA | ASSISLMRTQY
TRBV28 | NA | ASSDLIYEQY
TRBV28 | NA | ASSHPRAGDQPQH
TRBV30 | few | AWSVTGGPYNGQF
TRBV2 | NA | ASSEWTPYGYT
TRBV25-1 | NA | ASGNQRYEQY
TRBV27 | NA | ASSFMAGENQPQH
TRBV4-2 | NA | ASSSRGLSNEQY
TRBV2 | NA | ASLVVGAGGSNEQF
TRBV19 | NA | ASSSRDLTRDYGYT
TRBV27 | NA | ASSPNVDEQY
TRBV7-9 | NA | ASSLYPGYGEKLF
TRBV19 | NA | ASSTGTGANEKLF
TRBV7-8 | NA | ASSLYGHEPEAF
TRBV4-1 | NA | ASSLDRNQPQH
TRBV5-1 | NA | ASSLFGTELYEQY
TRBV12-5 | NA | ASGLTKGYGYT
TRBV19 | NA | ASRLSGRSNQPQH
TRBV7-2 | NA | ASEEEAGGSGANVLT
TRBV28 | NA | ASSLSHPEQY
TRBV20-1 | NA | SAHGQGVAGELF
TRBV20-1 | once | STQGGFYEQY
TRBV4-1 | few | ASSQGWDSNQPQH
TRBV7-8 | few | ASSFQRYKETQY